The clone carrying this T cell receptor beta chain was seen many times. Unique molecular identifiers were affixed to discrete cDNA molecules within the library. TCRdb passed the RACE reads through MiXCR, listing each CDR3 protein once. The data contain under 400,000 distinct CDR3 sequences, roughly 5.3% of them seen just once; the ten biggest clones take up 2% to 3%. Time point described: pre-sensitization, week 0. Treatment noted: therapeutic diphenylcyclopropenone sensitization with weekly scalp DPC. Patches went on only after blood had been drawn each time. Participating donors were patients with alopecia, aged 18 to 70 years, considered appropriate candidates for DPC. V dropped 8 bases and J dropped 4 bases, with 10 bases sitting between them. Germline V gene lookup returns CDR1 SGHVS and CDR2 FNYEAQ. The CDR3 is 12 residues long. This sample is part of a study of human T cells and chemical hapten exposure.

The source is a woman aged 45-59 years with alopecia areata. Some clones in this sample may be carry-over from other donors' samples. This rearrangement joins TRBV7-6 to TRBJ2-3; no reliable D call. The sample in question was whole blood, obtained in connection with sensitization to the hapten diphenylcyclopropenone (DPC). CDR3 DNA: TGTGCCAGCGCCGGCCGCGCAGATACGCAGTATTTT. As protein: CASAGRADTQYF.